Below, one TCR beta chain is given with its context. The data originate from a study of blood T cell repertoires in COVID-19. Overall study context: COVID-19 samples, acute and convalescent, were from the United States, Italy and Spain. Sample material is recorded as cDNA or gDNA derived from T cells, B-cell-depleted T cells, or PBMCs.

The CDR3 loop spans 13 amino acids. Germline V gene lookup returns CDR1 SNHLY and CDR2 FYNNEI. Trimming removed 7 bases from V and 6 bases from J, with 16 bases in between. Repertoires were generated with immunoSEQ multiplex PCR, while TCRdb's copy carries only in-frame clones and drops some. The sample consists of approximately 270,000 clones, approximately 83% of them appearing once. The receptor comes from an older person with COVID-19, enrolled during active disease. The sample comprised peripheral blood. J is TRBJ2-7 and V is TRBV2; TRBD2 is a possible D gene (7 bases). This chain's CDR3 is CASTAGHLAEQYF. The CDR3 nucleotides are TGTGCCAGCACAGCGGGACATCTAGCCGAGCAGTACTTC.